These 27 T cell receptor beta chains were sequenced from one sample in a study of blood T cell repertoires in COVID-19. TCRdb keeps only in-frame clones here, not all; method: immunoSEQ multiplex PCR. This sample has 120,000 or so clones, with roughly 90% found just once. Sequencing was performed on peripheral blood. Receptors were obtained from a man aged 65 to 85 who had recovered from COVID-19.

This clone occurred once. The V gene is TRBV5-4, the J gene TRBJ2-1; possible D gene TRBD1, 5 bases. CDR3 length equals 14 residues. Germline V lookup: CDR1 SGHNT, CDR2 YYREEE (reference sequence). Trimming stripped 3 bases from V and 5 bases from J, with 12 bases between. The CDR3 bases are TGTGCCAGCAGCTGGCCCCGGACAAACAATGAGCAGTTCTTC. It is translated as CASSWPRTNNEQFF. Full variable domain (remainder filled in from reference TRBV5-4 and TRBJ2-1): ETGVTQSPTHLIKTRGQQVTLRCSSQSGHNTVSWYQQALGQGPQFIFQYYREEENGRGNFPPRFSGLQFPNYSSELNVNALELDDSALYLCASSWPRTNNEQFFGPGTRLTVL.

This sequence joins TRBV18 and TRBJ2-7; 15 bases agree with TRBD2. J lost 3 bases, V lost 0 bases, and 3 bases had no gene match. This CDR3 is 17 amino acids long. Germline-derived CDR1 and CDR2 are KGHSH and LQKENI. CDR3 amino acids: CASSPPGTSGRNYEQYF. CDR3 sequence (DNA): TGTGCCAGCTCACCACCGGGGACTAGCGGGAGGAACTACGAGCAGTACTTC.

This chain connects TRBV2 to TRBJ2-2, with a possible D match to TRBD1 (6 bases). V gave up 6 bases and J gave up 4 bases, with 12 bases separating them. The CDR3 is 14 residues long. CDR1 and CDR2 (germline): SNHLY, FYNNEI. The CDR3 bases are TGTGCCAGCAGCCTTTCGACAGGCACCGGGGAGCTGTTTTTT. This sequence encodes CASSLSTGTGELFF.

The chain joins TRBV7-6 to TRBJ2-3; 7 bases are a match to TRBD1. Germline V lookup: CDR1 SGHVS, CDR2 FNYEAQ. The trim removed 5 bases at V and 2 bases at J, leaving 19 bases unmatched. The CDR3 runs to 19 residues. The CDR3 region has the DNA TGTGCCAGCAGCGTTACCCCCTCCGGGTCGACAGGGATCACAGATACGCAGTATTTT. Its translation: CASSVTPSGSTGITDTQYF.

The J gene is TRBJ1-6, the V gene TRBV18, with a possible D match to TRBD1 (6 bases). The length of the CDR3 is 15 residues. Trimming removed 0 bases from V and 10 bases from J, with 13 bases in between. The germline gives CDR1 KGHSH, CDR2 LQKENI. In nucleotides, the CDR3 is TGTGCCAGCTCACCACCTTCGGGGGGCAACTCACCCCTCCACTTT. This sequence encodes CASSPPSGGNSPLHF.

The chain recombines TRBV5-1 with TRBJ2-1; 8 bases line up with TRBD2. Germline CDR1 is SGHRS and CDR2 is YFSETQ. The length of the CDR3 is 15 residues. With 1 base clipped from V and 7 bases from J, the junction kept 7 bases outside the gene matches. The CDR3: CASSLRSGRGNEQFF. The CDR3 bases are TGCGCCAGCAGCTTGAGGAGCGGGAGAGGGAATGAGCAGTTCTTC.

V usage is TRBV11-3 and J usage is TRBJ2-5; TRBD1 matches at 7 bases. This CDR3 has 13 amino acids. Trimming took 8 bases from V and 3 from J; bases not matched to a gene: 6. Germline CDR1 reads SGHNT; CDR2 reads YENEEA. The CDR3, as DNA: TGTGCCAGCTCGGGACAGCCGAAAGAGACCCAGTACTTC. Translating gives CASSGQPKETQYF.

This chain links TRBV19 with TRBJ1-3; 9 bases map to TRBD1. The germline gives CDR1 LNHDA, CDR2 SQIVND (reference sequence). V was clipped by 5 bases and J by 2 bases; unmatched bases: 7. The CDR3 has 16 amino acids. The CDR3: CASSPLDRGPGNTIYF. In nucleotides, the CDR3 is TGTGCCAGTAGTCCCCTGGACAGGGGACCTGGAAACACCATATATTTT.

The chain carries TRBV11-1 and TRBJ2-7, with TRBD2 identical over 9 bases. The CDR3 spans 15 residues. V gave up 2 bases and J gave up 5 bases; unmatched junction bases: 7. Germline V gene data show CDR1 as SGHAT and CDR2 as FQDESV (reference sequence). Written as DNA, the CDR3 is TGTGCCAGCAGCTTAAAGCGGGAGGAGGTGAACGAGCAGTACTTC. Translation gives CASSLKREEVNEQYF. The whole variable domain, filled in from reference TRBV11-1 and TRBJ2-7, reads EAEVAQSPRYKITEKSQAVAFWCDPISGHATLYWYRQILGQGPELLVQFQDESVVDDSQLPKDRFSAERLKGVDSTLKIQPAELGDSAMYLCASSLKREEVNEQYFGPGTRLTVT.

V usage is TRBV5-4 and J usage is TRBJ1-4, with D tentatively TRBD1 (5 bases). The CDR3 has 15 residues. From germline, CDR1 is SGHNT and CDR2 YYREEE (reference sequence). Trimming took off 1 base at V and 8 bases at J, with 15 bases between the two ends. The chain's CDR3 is CASSLQGGGREKLFF. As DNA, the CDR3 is TGTGCCAGCAGCTTGCAGGGCGGGGGTCGCGAAAAACTGTTTTTT.

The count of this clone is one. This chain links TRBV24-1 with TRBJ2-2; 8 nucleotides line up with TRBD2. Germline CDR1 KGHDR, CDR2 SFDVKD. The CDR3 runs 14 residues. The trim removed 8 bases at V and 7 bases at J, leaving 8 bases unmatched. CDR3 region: CATNRAGGSGELFF. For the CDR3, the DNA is TGTGCCACCAATCGGGCGGGGGGTAGCGGGGAGCTGTTTTTT.

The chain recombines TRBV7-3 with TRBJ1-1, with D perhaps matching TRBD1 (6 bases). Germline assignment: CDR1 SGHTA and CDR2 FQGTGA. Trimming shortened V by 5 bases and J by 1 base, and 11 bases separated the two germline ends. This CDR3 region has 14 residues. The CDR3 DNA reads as TGTGCCAGCAGCCTGGGACACCCGAACACTGAAGCTTTCTTT. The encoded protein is CASSLGHPNTEAFF.

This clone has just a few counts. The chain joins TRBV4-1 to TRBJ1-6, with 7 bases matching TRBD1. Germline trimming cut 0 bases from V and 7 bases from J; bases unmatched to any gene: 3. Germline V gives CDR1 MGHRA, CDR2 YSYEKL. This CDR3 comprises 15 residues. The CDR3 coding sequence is TGCGCCAGCAGCCAAGACCCAGGGGGGAATTCACCCCTCCACTTT. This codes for CASSQDPGGNSPLHF.

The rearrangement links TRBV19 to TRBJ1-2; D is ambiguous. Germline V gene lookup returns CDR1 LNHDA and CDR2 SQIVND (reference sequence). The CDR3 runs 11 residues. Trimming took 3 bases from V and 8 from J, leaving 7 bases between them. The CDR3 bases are TGTGCCAGTAGTATTTCCGGGGGCTACACCTTC. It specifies CASSISGGYTF.

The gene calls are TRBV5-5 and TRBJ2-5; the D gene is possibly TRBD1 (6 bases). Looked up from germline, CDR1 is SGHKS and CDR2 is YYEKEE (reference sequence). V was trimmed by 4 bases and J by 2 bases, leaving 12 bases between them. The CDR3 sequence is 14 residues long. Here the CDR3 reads CASSPDRYQETQYF. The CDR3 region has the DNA TGTGCCAGCAGCCCCGACAGGTATCAAGAGACCCAGTACTTC.

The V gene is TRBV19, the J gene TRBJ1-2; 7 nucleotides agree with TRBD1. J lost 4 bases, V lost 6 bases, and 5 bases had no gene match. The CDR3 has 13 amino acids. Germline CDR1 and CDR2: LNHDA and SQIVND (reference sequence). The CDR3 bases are TGTGCCAGTAGGTTGGACAGGACCTATGGCTACACCTTC. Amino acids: CASRLDRTYGYTF.

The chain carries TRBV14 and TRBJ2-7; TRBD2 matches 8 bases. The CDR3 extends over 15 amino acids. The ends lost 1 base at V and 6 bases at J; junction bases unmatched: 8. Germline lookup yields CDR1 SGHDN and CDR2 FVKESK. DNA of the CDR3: TGTGCCAGCAGCCAAGGAGCGGGAGAGGCGCTCGAGCAGTACTTC. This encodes CASSQGAGEALEQYF.

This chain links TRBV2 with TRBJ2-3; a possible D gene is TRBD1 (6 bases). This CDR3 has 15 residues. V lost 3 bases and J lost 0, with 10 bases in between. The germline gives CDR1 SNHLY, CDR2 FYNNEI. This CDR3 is CASSEWGPSTDTQYF. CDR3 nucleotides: TGTGCCAGCAGTGAGTGGGGGCCTAGCACAGATACGCAGTATTTT.

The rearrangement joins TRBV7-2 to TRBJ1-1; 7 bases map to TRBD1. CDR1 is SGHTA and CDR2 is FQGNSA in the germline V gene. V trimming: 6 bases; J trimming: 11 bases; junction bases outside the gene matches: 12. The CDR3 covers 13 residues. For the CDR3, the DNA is TGTGCCAGCAGTAGGGACAGCTTGAAGACGGCTTTCTTT. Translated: CASSRDSLKTAFF.

For the CDR3, the DNA is TGTGCCAGCAGCCCGAGAGGAGGGATTAGCAATCAGCCCCAGCATTTT. Translated: CASSPRGGISNQPQHF. The chain uses TRBV28 and TRBJ1-5; D not resolved. In germline, CDR1 is MDHEN, CDR2 SYDVKM. V lost 6 bases, J lost 0 bases, and 15 bases lay in between. The CDR3 has 16 amino acids.

The CDR3 DNA reads as TGTGCCAGCAATGAGGGCAGTTTAGATACGCAGTATTTT. Translation gives CASNEGSLDTQYF. The chain uses TRBV7-9 and TRBJ2-3, with TRBD2 as a possible D gene (5 bases). Trimming shortened V by 7 bases and J by 5 bases, and 13 bases separated the two germline ends. The V gene's germline CDR1 is SEHNR and CDR2 FQNEAQ (reference sequence). The length of the CDR3 is 13 residues.

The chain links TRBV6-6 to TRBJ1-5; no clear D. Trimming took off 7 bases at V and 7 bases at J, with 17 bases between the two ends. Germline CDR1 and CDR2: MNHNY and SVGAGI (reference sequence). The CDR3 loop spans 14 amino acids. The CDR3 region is CASTTSGVGQPQHF. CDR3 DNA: TGTGCCAGCACTACCTCCGGGGTCGGGCAGCCCCAGCATTTT.

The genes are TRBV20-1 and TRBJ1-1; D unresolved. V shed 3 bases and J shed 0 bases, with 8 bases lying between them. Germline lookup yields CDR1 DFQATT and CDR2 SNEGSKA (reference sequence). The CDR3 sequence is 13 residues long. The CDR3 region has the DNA TGCAGTGCTAGTCAGATAATGAACACTGAAGCTTTCTTT. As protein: CSASQIMNTEAFF.

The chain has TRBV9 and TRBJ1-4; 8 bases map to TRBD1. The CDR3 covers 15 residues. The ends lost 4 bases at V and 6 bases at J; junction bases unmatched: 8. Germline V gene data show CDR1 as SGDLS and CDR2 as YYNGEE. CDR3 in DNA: TGTGCCAGCAGCACTCAGACAGGGGCGTATGAAAAACTGTTTTTT. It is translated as CASSTQTGAYEKLFF.

CDR3 sequence: CASSFTGSEQYF. The CDR3 coding sequence is TGTGCCAGCAGTTTTACAGGGAGCGAGCAGTACTTC. J is TRBJ2-7 and V is TRBV12-3 or TRBV12-4; D is possibly TRBD1 (6 bases). Trimming left V 3 bases short and J 6 bases short, with 9 bases between. The CDR3 consists of 12 residues.

The CDR3 loop reads CASSVNSPGNEQFF. In DNA, the CDR3 is TGTGCCAGCAGTGTGAATAGCCCGGGCAATGAGCAGTTCTTC. The rearrangement links TRBV6-4 to TRBJ2-1; D gene ambiguous. The CDR3 is made up of 14 amino acids. From germline, CDR1 is MRHNA and CDR2 SNTAGT. The V gene lost 4 bases and the J gene lost 6 bases, with 13 bases spanning the gap.

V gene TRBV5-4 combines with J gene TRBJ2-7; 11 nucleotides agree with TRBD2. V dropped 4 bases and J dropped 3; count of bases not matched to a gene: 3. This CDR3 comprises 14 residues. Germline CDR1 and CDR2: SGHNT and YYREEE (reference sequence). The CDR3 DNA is TGTGCCAGCAGCCGGACTAGCGGGCACTACGAGCAGTACTTC. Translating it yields CASSRTSGHYEQYF.